This record looks at one T cell receptor (beta chain) sequence and its context. The target antigen is unknown. The record originates from a study of shared clonotypes between healthy human individuals. Study background: The cohort comprised two women and a few men. Their ages spanned 18 to 49 years.

Sequenced by immunoSEQ multiplex PCR; TCRdb stores in-frame clones only, minus some. Among hundreds of thousands of clones, roughly 94% were seen once, and the ten largest hold about 24%. Trimming took 2 bases from V and 4 from J, leaving 6 bases between them. The CDR3 totals 13 residues. The V gene's germline CDR1 is SGHVS and CDR2 FNYEAQ. Study-wide points: Among donors, the sharing of clonotypes was expected to be influenced by sequencing depth.

Naivety among CD8 cells was defined by CD45RO negativity and positive CCR7 selection, thereby excluding terminally differentiated effector memory CD45RA+ cells. The sample taken for sequencing was naive CD8+ T cells sorted from blood. V usage is TRBV7-6 and J usage is TRBJ2-1; a possible D gene is TRBD1 (5 bases). This receptor was identified in a man aged 30-40 years in good health. The CDR3 bases are TGTGCCAGCAGCTTAAGACAGTACAATGAGCAGTTCTTC. Translating gives CASSLRQYNEQFF.